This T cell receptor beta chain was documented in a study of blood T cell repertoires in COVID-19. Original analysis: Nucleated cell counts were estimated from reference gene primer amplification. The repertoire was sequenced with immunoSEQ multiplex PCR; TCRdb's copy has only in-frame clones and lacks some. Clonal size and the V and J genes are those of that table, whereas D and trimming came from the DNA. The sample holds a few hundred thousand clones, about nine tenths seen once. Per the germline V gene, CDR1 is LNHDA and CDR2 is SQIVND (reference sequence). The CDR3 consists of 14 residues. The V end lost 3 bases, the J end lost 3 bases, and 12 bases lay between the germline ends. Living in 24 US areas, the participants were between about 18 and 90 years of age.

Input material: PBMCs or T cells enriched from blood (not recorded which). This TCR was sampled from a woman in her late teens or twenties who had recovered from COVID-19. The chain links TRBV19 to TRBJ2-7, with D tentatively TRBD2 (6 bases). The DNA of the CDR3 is TGTGCCAGTAGTATGGGCCGGAGGGACTACGAGCAGTACTTC. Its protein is CASSMGRRDYEQYF.